This TCR beta chain was captured by sequencing in a study of CD8+CD57+ T cells in acquired aplastic anemia (dated 2018 in TCRdb). About the investigation overall: A mean of about 3 ug of DNA, ranging from 0.2 to 27.4 ug, was extracted from sorted CD4+ and CD8+ cells. A CD8+CD57+ expansion meant a frequency higher than the mean frequency seen in healthy subjects. Summary of the overall study and its limitations: Although under 35 CD8+ CDR3 sequences were shared by patients and controls, these sequences appeared highly expressed in patients and within the immunodominant clones of patients. Patients and healthy controls showed no significant difference in CD8+ Simpson's diversity (P=0.060).

Genomic DNA served as template for TCR beta VDJ combination and CDR3 sequence profiling. TCR repertoire sequencing was run on an Illumina HiSeq 2000. From the authors' description of their analysis: TRBV/TRBJ rearrangement plots, CDR3 size and DJ length profiles, and Simpson's diversity index were used to evaluate the repertoires. The immunodominant clone was defined as the most abundant DNA sequence in deep sequencing data. CDR3 amino acid sequences were screened for sharing across subjects and compared with published repertoires and the VDJdb database. TCRdb reran the public reads through fastp at Q25 and MiXCR, keeping productive beta chains. Rows merge per CDR3 protein into single entries with the most common DNA and genes. The V and J calls come from TCRdb's annotation, not from the publication. The sample table shows 120,000 or so distinct CDR3 sequences, and almost 40% are seen once. The ten largest clones capture over 2% of the sample.

Expansion of CD8+CD57+ cells had been shown by flow cytometry in the patients chosen for sequencing. Every patient had severe acquired aplastic anemia, diagnosed using the International Study of Aplastic Anemia and Agranulocytosis and Camitta criteria. No therapy had been received by the patients at the time of blood sampling. In the study, sorted CD4+ and CD8+ blood T cells from patients with severe aplastic anemia and from healthy subjects underwent deep sequencing of TCR repertoires. Patients were enrolled under clinicaltrials.gov protocols 00001620, 01623167, 00001397, 00071045, 00081523 and 00961064 in the USA. Ficoll-Paque density gradient centrifugation was used to isolate peripheral blood mononuclear cells. Before DNA extraction, CD4+ and CD8+ T cells were sorted with FACS or magnetic beads. This clonotype was observed at least ten times. The antigen it binds to is not known. No much larger clone is present one base from it, and per-base qualities are unavailable.

V is pared back by 0 bases and J by 0 bases, with 7 bases lying between the germline termini. From the germline V gene (reference sequence), CDR1 is SGHKS and CDR2 is YYEKEE. CDR3 length: 14 amino acids, cysteine to phenylalanine. The kept DNA is CDR3 alone, 42 bases in frame from the first base. This receptor was taken from a human donor with aplastic anemia. The V gene is TRBV5-5 and the J gene is TRBJ2-7; no D segment can be confidently identified. Material: sorted CD4+, CD8+, or CD8+CD57+ T cells (not recorded which) from PBMCs. In nucleotide form, the sequence is TGTGCCAGCAGCTTGGTAGGGATCTCCTACGAGCAGTACTTC. This yields the protein CASSLVGISYEQYF.